Each of the 27 T cell receptor beta chains below was sequenced from the same sample in a study of T cell responses to AZD1222 COVID-19 vaccine. Assay used: immunoSEQ multiplex PCR; TCRdb lists only in-frame clones, some missing. This table has roughly 170,000 clones, 70% to 90% appearing once. Specimen: peripheral blood, collected on day 0 of AZD1222 vaccination. The receptors here all came from an adult in good health.

The CDR3 DNA sequence: TGTGCCAGTAGTCACACCAGACAGGGAGCTAACTATGGCTACACCTTC. Encoded protein: CASSHTRQGANYGYTF. V usage is TRBV19 and J usage is TRBJ1-2, with TRBD1 matching over 7 bases. CDR1 LNHDA and CDR2 SQIVND come from the germline V gene (reference sequence). The J segment lost 0 bases and the V segment lost 5 bases, leaving 9 bases of the junction unmatched. The CDR3 spans 16 residues.

The CDR3 protein is CASSYPTSGAQETQYF. The CDR3 DNA follows: TGTGCCAGCAGTTACCCGACTAGCGGGGCACAAGAGACCCAGTACTTC. This chain joins TRBV6-2 or TRBV6-3 and TRBJ2-5; 11 bases line up with TRBD2. The V segment lost 2 bases and the J segment 2 bases; nucleotides outside the gene matches: 4. The CDR3 spans 16 residues. Germline loops: CDR1 MNHEY, CDR2 SVGEGT.

The chain carries TRBV10-3 and TRBJ1-4; a weak D match, TRBD1 (5 bases). Germline V gene sequence: CDR1 ENHRY, CDR2 SYGVKD. The CDR3 extends over 15 amino acids. Trimming took 4 bases from V and 5 from J, leaving 14 bases between them. Written as DNA, the CDR3 is TGTGCCATCAGTGGGGACGGAGACCCAAATGAAAAACTGTTTTTT. It encodes CAISGDGDPNEKLFF.

V and J are TRBV20-1 and TRBJ2-7, with a weak D call TRBD1 (7 bases). The CDR3 spans 13 residues. Trimming removed 3 bases from V and 5 bases from J, with 14 bases in between. Looked up from germline, CDR1 is DFQATT and CDR2 is SNEGSKA (reference sequence). The CDR3 DNA reads as TGCAGTGCTAGTGGAGGGGGCGTCGACGAGCAGTACTTC. Amino acid sequence: CSASGGGVDEQYF.

This chain's CDR3 is CASSRVAGGPYNEQFF. The CDR3 DNA reads TGTGCCAGCAGCCGTGTTGCGGGAGGCCCCTACAATGAGCAGTTCTTC. The V call is TRBV7-2, the J call TRBJ2-1, with 8 positions matching TRBD2. Germline CDR1 reads SGHTA; CDR2 reads FQGNSA. There are 16 residues in the CDR3. The V gene end was trimmed by 5 bases and the J gene end by 2 bases; junction bases not matched to a gene: 8.

The chain links TRBV28 to TRBJ1-2; D remains unclear. V lost 5 bases, J lost 0 bases, and 19 bases lay in between. There are 17 residues in the CDR3. The V gene's germline CDR1 is MDHEN and CDR2 SYDVKM. CDR3 protein: CASSPSRGYYSNYGYTF. CDR3 DNA sequence: TGTGCCAGCAGTCCGTCCAGAGGATACTATTCTAACTATGGCTACACCTTC.

This chain links TRBV30 with TRBJ1-2; possible D gene TRBD1, 5 bases. Germline CDR1 and CDR2: GTSNPN and SVGIG (reference sequence). The germline V and J ends were trimmed by 0 bases and 3 bases, with 11 bases remaining between them. The length of the CDR3 is 14 residues. CDR3 bases: TGTGCCTGGAGTGTACTCGCCAGGGACTATGGCTACACCTTC. It is translated as CAWSVLARDYGYTF.

This chain joins TRBV7-9 and TRBJ1-3, with D maybe TRBD1 (5 bases). V was pared by 3 bases and J by 4 bases, with 13 bases between. The germline CDR1 and CDR2 sequences are SEHNR and FQNEAQ (reference sequence). The CDR3 runs to 15 residues. CDR3 protein: CASSFPGGYGNTIYF. The CDR3 DNA reads TGTGCCAGCAGCTTCCCCGGGGGGTACGGAAACACCATATATTTT.

V and J are TRBV13 and TRBJ2-5, with D perhaps given as TRBD1 or TRBD2 (7 bases each). Germline values: CDR1 PRHDT, CDR2 FYEKMQ (reference sequence). V was pared by 3 bases and J by 5 bases, with 16 bases between. The CDR3 is 15 amino acids. The CDR3 DNA reads as TGTGCCAGCAGCTTGGGAGGGGGCGCTGGGGAGACCCAGTACTTC. Translated, it gives CASSLGGGAGETQYF.

This chain joins TRBV28 and TRBJ2-1, with a tentative D call TRBD2 (5 bases). This CDR3 comprises 11 residues. Per germline, CDR1 MDHEN and CDR2 SYDVKM. CDR3 protein: CASSGYNEQFF. DNA for the CDR3: TGTGCGTCATCGGGATACAATGAGCAGTTCTTC.

V and J are TRBV28 and TRBJ1-5; D possibly corresponds to TRBD1 (5 bases). Per the germline V gene, CDR1 is MDHEN and CDR2 is SYDVKM. The CDR3 totals 15 residues. V gave up 6 bases and J gave up 4 bases, with 16 bases separating them. CDR3 DNA: TGTGCCAGCAGATCGCCGGGACCAGTGAATCAGCCCCAGCATTTT. The encoded protein is CASRSPGPVNQPQHF.

About this clone: Distinct nucleotide sequences in the sample also encode this CDR3. V gene TRBV7-3 combines with J gene TRBJ2-3; the match to TRBD1 covers 10 bases. This CDR3 region has 15 residues. The V gene end was trimmed by 5 bases and the J gene end by 5 bases; junction bases not matched to a gene: 7. CDR1 and CDR2 (germline): SGHTA, FQGTGA. The DNA of the CDR3 is TGTGCCAGCAGCCCCCGGACAGGGGGAGAAGATACGCAGTATTTT. Residues: CASSPRTGGEDTQYF.

This clone has a single count. V is TRBV9 and J is TRBJ1-6; D uncertain. Germline lookup yields CDR1 SGDLS and CDR2 YYNGEE. The CDR3 is made up of 14 amino acids. V lost 3 bases to trimming and J lost 9 bases, with 13 bases between them. CDR3 in DNA: TGTGCCAGCAGCGCTGACCTCAAGAGTTCACCCCTCCACTTT. Amino acids: CASSADLKSSPLHF.

The genes are TRBV6-6 and TRBJ2-3; 9 bases line up with TRBD1. J was trimmed by 5 bases and V by 4 bases; bases with no gene match: 4. Germline assignment: CDR1 MNHNY and CDR2 SVGAGI (reference sequence). The CDR3 has 14 residues. In DNA form, the CDR3 reads TGTGCCAGCAGTTCCGGACAGGGGATAGATACGCAGTATTTT. Protein: CASSSGQGIDTQYF.

The V and J genes are TRBV10-2 and TRBJ1-4, with D possibly TRBD1 on 5 matching bases. Trimming cost V 6 bases and J 16 bases, with 27 bases left between them. The germline CDR1 and CDR2 sequences are WSHSY and SAAADI. This CDR3 is 15 amino acids long. The CDR3 region is CASSPSPARGTGGFF. Written as DNA, the CDR3 is TGCGCCAGCAGCCCCTCGCCAGCAAGGGGAACCGGGGGGTTTTTT.

The chain combines TRBV4-2 with TRBJ2-6, with a possible D match to TRBD2 (6 bases). Trimming removed 0 bases at V and 0 bases at J, with 12 bases between. CDR1 and CDR2 (germline): LGHNA, YNFKEQ. The CDR3 covers 18 residues. The CDR3 DNA reads as TGTGCCAGCAGCCAAGAGGGACTGGCATTCTCTGGGGCCAACGTCCTGACTTTC. This translates into CASSQEGLAFSGANVLTF.

The chain couples TRBV5-4 to TRBJ1-6; D not resolved. V was clipped by 0 bases and J by 4 bases, with 8 bases between them. The CDR3 runs to 15 residues. The germline CDR1 and CDR2 sequences are SGHNT and YYREEE (reference sequence). CDR3 DNA sequence: TGTGCCAGCAGCTTGGATGCGAGTTATAATTCACCCCTCCACTTT. Its protein product is CASSLDASYNSPLHF.

The V gene is TRBV19, the J gene TRBJ1-2; 7 bases fit TRBD1. This CDR3 region has 17 residues. V lost 3 bases, J lost 4 bases, and 14 bases stayed unmatched. Per germline, CDR1 LNHDA and CDR2 SQIVND (reference sequence). CDR3 region: CASSILLFTGARYGYTF. As DNA, the CDR3 is TGTGCCAGTAGTATCCTCTTATTTACAGGGGCCCGCTATGGCTACACCTTC.

The chain recombines TRBV4-2 with TRBJ2-5; no firm D call. Germline CDR1 and CDR2: LGHNA and YNFKEQ. This CDR3 region has 15 residues. V was pared by 1 base and J by 0 bases, with 9 bases between. This chain's CDR3 is CASSQVLVNQETQYF. CDR3 nucleotide sequence: TGTGCCAGCAGCCAAGTGTTAGTAAACCAAGAGACCCAGTACTTC.

The J gene is TRBJ2-3, the V gene TRBV19; 7 bases match TRBD2. J was trimmed by 5 bases and V by 2 bases; bases with no gene match: 10. Germline CDR1 and CDR2: LNHDA and SQIVND (reference sequence). The CDR3 has 16 residues. Here the CDR3 reads CASSIRWEGLGDTQYF. In DNA form, the CDR3 reads TGTGCCAGTAGTATAAGGTGGGAGGGCCTTGGAGATACGCAGTATTTT.

The V call is TRBV7-2, the J call TRBJ1-2, with TRBD1 matching over 9 bases. V shed 6 bases and J 4 bases; nucleotides not matched to a gene: 9. This CDR3 contains 15 residues. Germline assignment: CDR1 SGHTA and CDR2 FQGNSA. The CDR3 protein is CASRISSDRGYGYTF. The CDR3 DNA reads TGTGCCAGCAGGATCAGCTCGGACAGGGGCTATGGCTACACCTTC.

The CDR3 region has the DNA TGTGCCAGCAGTCCCTTATGGGGTTCGGTAAACATTCAGTACTTC. It translates to CASSPLWGSVNIQYF. V and J are TRBV6-5 and TRBJ2-4; no reliable D call. Trimming shortened V by 5 bases and J by 6 bases, and 17 bases separated the two germline ends. Germline V gives CDR1 MNHEY, CDR2 SVGAGI. The CDR3 runs 15 residues.

The chain carries TRBV19 and TRBJ1-1; D is undetermined. Germline V gene sequence: CDR1 LNHDA, CDR2 SQIVND (reference sequence). The CDR3 has 13 residues. V was trimmed by 6 bases and J by 1 base, leaving 9 bases between them. CDR3 amino acids: CASSKSGNTEAFF. For the CDR3, the DNA is TGTGCCAGTAGCAAATCCGGGAACACTGAAGCTTTCTTT.

The rearrangement links TRBV9 to TRBJ1-6, with 8 bases that match TRBD1. The CDR3 loop spans 16 amino acids. Trimming cost V 2 bases and J 10 bases; bases outside gene matches: 11. CDR1 and CDR2 (germline): SGDLS, YYNGEE. CDR3 coding DNA: TGTGCCAGCAGCGTCGTCCCGGACAGGGCACAATCACCCCTCCACTTT. Protein sequence: CASSVVPDRAQSPLHF.

The rearrangement links TRBV7-3 to TRBJ2-3, with TRBD2 matching over 11 bases. The V and J ends lost 3 bases and 1 base, in that order; junction bases with no gene match: 3. Germline V CDR1 and CDR2: SGHTA, FQGTGA. The CDR3 is made up of 16 amino acids. DNA for the CDR3: TGTGCCAGCAGCTTCCTACTAGCGGGAGGCACAGATACGCAGTATTTT. Residues: CASSFLLAGGTDTQYF.

The chain combines TRBV6-5 with TRBJ2-4; D gene uncertain. This CDR3 comprises 13 residues. Trimming took 3 bases from V and 8 from J, leaving 11 bases between them. The germline V gene encodes CDR1 MNHEY and CDR2 SVGAGI. The DNA of the CDR3 is TGTGCCAGCAGTTATCACAACCGGGACATTCAGTACTTC. Protein sequence: CASSYHNRDIQYF.

V and J are TRBV5-1 and TRBJ1-3; D might be TRBD1 (5 bases). CDR1 and CDR2 (germline): SGHRS, YFSETQ. The CDR3 contains 18 residues. The ends were cut back, 0 bases at V and 4 bases at J, with 20 bases in the middle. CDR3 protein: CASSLGAGSARPGNTIYF. The CDR3, as DNA: TGCGCCAGCAGCTTGGGGGCAGGGAGCGCTCGCCCCGGAAACACCATATATTTT.